This TCR beta chain originates from a study of blood T cell repertoires in COVID-19. Study overall: Samples of COVID-19 (acute and convalescent) were obtained from the United States, Italy and Spain. T cells, B-cell-depleted T cells, or PBMCs provided the cDNA or gDNA that served as material.

Germline-derived CDR1 and CDR2 are SGHVS and FQNEAQ. Trimming cost V 4 bases and J 3 bases; bases outside gene matches: 2. The CDR3 spans 14 residues. Source study methods: Amplified reference gene primers provided the basis for estimating nucleated cell counts. Profiling relied on immunoSEQ multiplex PCR, and the TCRdb table lists in-frame clones only, not all of them. D and trimming come from the DNA, and the V and J calls and clone size come from that table. The sample lists under 250,000 clones, around nine tenths seen once, with around 1.7% in the top ten. The gene calls are TRBV7-8 and TRBJ2-7; 11 bases match TRBD2. The specimen was peripheral blood. This receptor was identified in a woman in her sixties who had recovered from COVID-19. The CDR3 sequence: CASSSTSGDYEQYF. CDR3 coding DNA: TGTGCCAGCAGCTCGACTAGCGGGGACTACGAGCAGTACTTC.